The rows below give T cell receptor beta chains drawn from one sample of a study of blood T cell repertoires in COVID-19. Profiled with immunoSEQ multiplex PCR; TCRdb holds only in-frame clones, not every one. The sample lists over 250,000 clones, around 92% occurring once. Material for sequencing was PBMCs or T cells enriched from blood (not recorded which). The receptor source for this set is a woman aged 55 to 70 who had recovered from COVID-19. The CDR3 runs from the conserved cysteine through the conserved F or W. The D gene is left open where the match is weak. Clone size, where shown, is once, few, many, or a class for clones that have expanded.

clone_size	v_call	j_call	d_call	cdr3_aa	cdr3_nt
NA	TRBV7-8	TRBJ1-6	TRBD1	CASGRDRNSPLHF	TGTGCCAGCGGTAGGGACAGAAATTCACCCCTCCACTTT
NA	TRBV7-3	TRBJ2-7	TRBD2	CASSLERGVPYEQYF	TGTGCCAGCAGCCTAGAGCGGGGGGTCCCCTACGAGCAGTACTTC
NA	TRBV27	TRBJ2-3	NA	CASSLWGLGAADTQYF	TGTGCCAGCAGTTTATGGGGTCTTGGGGCAGCGGATACGCAGTATTTT
NA	TRBV2	TRBJ1-2	TRBD1	CASTGTGNYGYTF	TGTGCCAGCACCGGGACAGGGAACTATGGCTACACCTTC
NA	TRBV2	TRBJ1-1	TRBD1	CASSQQGSTEAFF	TGTGCCAGCAGCCAACAGGGGTCCACTGAAGCTTTCTTT
NA	TRBV27	TRBJ2-1	TRBD2	CASSLGTSYEQFF	TGTGCCAGCAGTCTAGGGACTAGCTATGAGCAGTTCTTC
NA	TRBV30	TRBJ1-6	NA	CAWRGRGNSPLHF	TGTGCCTGGAGGGGTAGGGGGAATTCACCCCTCCACTTT
NA	TRBV28	TRBJ2-6	NA	CASSLPGSGANVLTF	TGTGCCAGCAGTTTACCGGGCTCTGGGGCCAACGTCCTGACTTTC
NA	TRBV6-5	TRBJ2-7	NA	CASSYGGEIYEQYF	TGTGCCAGCAGTTACGGAGGGGAGATCTACGAGCAGTACTTC
NA	TRBV2	TRBJ2-1	NA	CASSGTYNNEQFF	TGTGCCAGCAGTGGGACATATAACAATGAGCAGTTCTTC
NA	TRBV3-1/TRBV3-2	TRBJ2-1	NA	CASSQVRGNEQFF	TGTGCCAGCAGCCAAGTGCGCGGTAATGAGCAGTTCTTC
NA	TRBV6-5	TRBJ2-6	NA	CASSTQGTGANVLTF	TGTGCCAGCAGTACCCAGGGTACTGGGGCCAACGTCCTGACTTTC
NA	TRBV9	TRBJ2-1	TRBD2	CASSMSGGSYNEQFF	TGTGCCAGCAGCATGAGCGGGGGCTCCTACAATGAGCAGTTCTTC
NA	TRBV11-2	TRBJ2-3	TRBD2	CASSFPGTMLSPTDTQYF	TGTGCCAGCAGCTTTCCCGGGACTATGCTCTCCCCCACAGATACGCAGTATTTT
NA	TRBV28	TRBJ1-1	TRBD1	CASSLQGAGEAFF	TGTGCCAGCAGTCTGCAGGGGGCGGGTGAAGCTTTCTTT
NA	TRBV2	TRBJ1-2	NA	CASEREPGYTF	TGTGCCAGCGAGAGAGAACCGGGCTACACCTTC
NA	TRBV9	TRBJ2-1	TRBD1	CASSVAPTGAHEQFF	TGTGCCAGCAGCGTAGCCCCGACAGGGGCCCATGAGCAGTTCTTC
NA	TRBV24-1	TRBJ2-1	NA	CATSTTGRNEQFF	TGTGCCACCAGTACCACAGGGAGAAATGAGCAGTTCTTC
NA	TRBV21-1	TRBJ2-3	NA	CASTELKTRQSTDTQYF	TGTGCCAGCACCGAACTCAAGACGAGACAAAGCACAGATACGCAGTATTTT
NA	TRBV28	TRBJ1-4	NA	CASRTSSLANEKLFF	TGTGCCAGCAGAACCTCGAGCTTAGCTAATGAAAAACTGTTTTTT
NA	TRBV30	TRBJ2-1	TRBD2	CACPTSGGHVGQFF	TGTGCCTGCCCGACTAGCGGGGGTCACGTGGGGCAGTTCTTC
NA	TRBV19	TRBJ1-2	TRBD1	CASSPDGTGRLHGYTF	TGTGCCAGTAGTCCCGACGGGACAGGTCGATTACATGGCTACACCTTC
NA	TRBV19	TRBJ1-5	NA	CASIGGSRGSQPQHF	TGTGCCAGTATCGGTGGGTCAAGGGGGAGTCAGCCCCAGCATTTT
once	TRBV11-2	TRBJ2-4	NA	CASSLVQGNIQYF	TGTGCCAGCAGCTTAGTTCAGGGGAACATTCAGTACTTC
NA	TRBV19	TRBJ1-5	NA	CASGGGESNQPQHF	TGTGCCAGTGGGGGGGGCGAAAGCAATCAGCCCCAGCATTTT
NA	TRBV7-8	TRBJ2-3	TRBD1	CASSGQGQGAVDTQYF	TGTGCCAGCAGCGGCCAGGGACAGGGGGCAGTAGATACGCAGTATTTT
NA	TRBV5-1	TRBJ2-2	NA	CASSSFVRSPAGELFF	TGCGCCAGCAGCAGTTTCGTTAGAAGTCCGGCCGGGGAGCTGTTTTTT
NA	TRBV7-3	TRBJ2-5	TRBD2	CASSFLAGGQETQYF	TGTGCCAGCAGCTTTTTAGCGGGGGGGCAAGAGACCCAGTACTTC
NA	TRBV24-1	TRBJ2-3	TRBD2	CATSVAGGRDTQYF	TGTGCCACCAGTGTGGCGGGAGGGCGAGATACGCAGTATTTT
NA	TRBV2	TRBJ1-1	NA	CASTEQDVMNTEAFF	TGTGCCAGCACCGAACAGGACGTCATGAACACTGAAGCTTTCTTT
NA	TRBV28	TRBJ1-5	NA	CAGAASNQPQHF	TGTGCCGGGGCAGCTAGCAATCAGCCCCAGCATTTT
few	TRBV20-1	TRBJ1-2	TRBD1	CSASGQGGYGYTF	TGCAGTGCTAGTGGACAGGGTGGCTATGGCTACACCTTC
NA	TRBV5-1	TRBJ1-4	TRBD1	CASSNIQGTNEKLFF	TGCGCCAGCTCCAACATACAGGGGACTAATGAAAAACTGTTTTTT
NA	TRBV18	TRBJ2-5	TRBD2	CASSPLPPGGLAGESQYF	TGTGCCAGCTCACCCCTTCCTCCCGGGGGACTAGCGGGAGAGTCCCAGTACTTC
NA	TRBV3-1/TRBV3-2	TRBJ2-3	NA	CASSDRLASGTDTQYF	TGTGCCAGCAGCGACCGATTGGCTAGCGGCACAGATACGCAGTATTTT
NA	TRBV5-1	TRBJ1-1	NA	CASSLEWAGANTEAFF	TGCGCCAGCAGCTTGGAGTGGGCAGGGGCGAACACTGAAGCTTTCTTT
NA	TRBV5-5	TRBJ2-3	TRBD2	CASSLVAGGSTDTQYF	TGTGCCAGCAGCTTGGTCGCGGGGGGGAGCACAGATACGCAGTATTTT
once	TRBV7-2	TRBJ2-5	NA	CASSIQGGETQYF	TGTGCCAGCAGCATTCAGGGTGGAGAGACCCAGTACTTC
NA	TRBV5-4	TRBJ2-7	NA	CASSLERDSYEQYF	TGTGCCAGCAGCTTGGAGAGAGACTCCTACGAGCAGTACTTC
NA	TRBV6-5	TRBJ1-5	NA	CASRLRQDLGPQHF	TGTGCCAGCAGACTTCGACAGGACCTAGGGCCCCAGCATTTT
NA	TRBV11-3	TRBJ1-2	TRBD1	CASSRDRAPYGYTF	TGTGCCAGCAGTCGGGACAGGGCCCCTTATGGCTACACCTTC
NA	TRBV7-9	TRBJ1-4	NA	CASSLAAGVLFF	TGTGCCAGCAGCTTAGCTGCAGGGGTACTGTTTTTT
NA	TRBV5-1	TRBJ1-2	NA	CASSLEGTGLYMYGYTF	TGCGCCAGCAGCTTGGAGGGCACAGGGCTATATATGTATGGCTACACCTTC
NA	TRBV7-2	TRBJ2-1	TRBD2	CASSLEFFGGRSYNEQFF	TGTGCCAGCAGCTTAGAATTCTTCGGCGGGAGGTCCTACAATGAGCAGTTCTTC
few	TRBV6-2/TRBV6-3	TRBJ2-1	TRBD2	CASSPGLVNYNEQFF	TGTGCCAGCAGCCCGGGACTAGTTAACTACAATGAGCAGTTCTTC
NA	TRBV28	TRBJ1-3	NA	CASSLAGVNSGNTIYF	TGTGCCAGCAGTTTAGCAGGGGTTAACTCTGGAAACACCATATATTTT